Listed here is a single TCR beta chain. What it recognizes is unknown. This sample was taken from a study of OX40 agonist ivuxolimab in advanced cancers. General study points: The 0.1-3.0 mg/kg partial responders had among the lowest clonal expansion. Clonal expansion by week 6 occurred in CD4+ and CD8+ blood T cells (at 0.1 to 3.0 mg/kg).

CDR1 SGHTA and CDR2 FQGNSA come from the germline V gene. The CDR3 length is 13 residues. V was pared by 5 bases and J by 9 bases, with 4 bases of the junction left unmatched. Clones were read by immunoSEQ multiplex PCR, and TCRdb kept only the in-frame ones, dropping some. Among about 120,000 clones listed, 80% to 90% were seen once. The chain is built from TRBV7-2 and TRBJ2-6, with 7 nucleotides matching TRBD1. The specimen was CD4+ or CD8+ T cells sorted from blood, collected in a trial of the OX40 agonist ivuxolimab. This sequence was found in an adult with an advanced solid tumor such as melanoma, head and neck, liver or kidney cancer. The CDR3 region has the DNA TGTGCCAGCAGCCTCGGACAGGACAACGTCCTGACTTTC. Protein product: CASSLGQDNVLTF.